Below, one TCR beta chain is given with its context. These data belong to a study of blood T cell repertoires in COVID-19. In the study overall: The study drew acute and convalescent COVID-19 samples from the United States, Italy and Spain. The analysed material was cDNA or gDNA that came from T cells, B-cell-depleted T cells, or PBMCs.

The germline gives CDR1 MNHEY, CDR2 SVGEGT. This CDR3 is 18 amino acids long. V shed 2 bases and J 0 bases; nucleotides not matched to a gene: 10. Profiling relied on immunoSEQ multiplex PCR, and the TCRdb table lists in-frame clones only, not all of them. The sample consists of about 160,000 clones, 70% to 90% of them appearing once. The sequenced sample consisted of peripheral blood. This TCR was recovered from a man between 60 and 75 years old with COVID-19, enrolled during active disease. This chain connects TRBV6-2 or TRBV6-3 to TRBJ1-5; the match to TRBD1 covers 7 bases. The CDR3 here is CASSYTRDRGFSNQPQHF. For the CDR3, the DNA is TGTGCCAGCAGTTACACACGGGACAGAGGATTTAGCAATCAGCCCCAGCATTTT.